One and the same sample provided the 19 T cell receptor beta chains below, sequenced in a study of neoadjuvant anti-PD-1 for oral cavity cancer. Assay used: immunoSEQ multiplex PCR; TCRdb lists only in-frame clones, some missing. The data show around 62,000 clones, approximately 80% seen once. The starting material was PBMCs, obtained before nivolumab (anti-PD-1) treatment. These receptors came from a person between 40 and 85 years old with oral cavity squamous cell carcinoma.

The rearrangement joins TRBV10-3 to TRBJ2-5, with 15 bases lining up with TRBD2. Germline CDR1 ENHRY, CDR2 SYGVKD. This CDR3 has 14 amino acids. After removal of 9 bases from V and 3 bases from J, the junction contained 2 bases not matched to a gene. CDR3 in DNA: TGTGCCATTCGGACTAGCGGGAGGGAAGAGACCCAGTACTTC. Amino acid sequence: CAIRTSGREETQYF.

The rearrangement joins TRBV5-5 to TRBJ1-1; the match to TRBD1 covers 8 bases. V lost 4 bases and J lost 4; bases outside the gene matches: 12. The CDR3 covers 16 residues. Germline CDR1 is SGHKS and CDR2 is YYEKEE (reference sequence). CDR3 coding DNA: TGTGCCAGCAGCCCCCTCCCCCGAGACAGGGGCACTGAAGCTTTCTTT. It codes for CASSPLPRDRGTEAFF.

The rearrangement links TRBV6-1 to TRBJ1-6; 7 bases line up with TRBD1. J lost 10 bases, V lost 4 bases, and 10 bases had no gene match. Germline loops: CDR1 MNHNS, CDR2 SASEGT. The CDR3 loop spans 15 amino acids. The CDR3 spells CASSVEGQRESPLHF. For the CDR3, the DNA is TGTGCCAGCAGTGTCGAGGGACAGAGGGAATCACCCCTCCACTTT.

This chain joins TRBV6-5 and TRBJ1-2; D is ambiguous. CDR3 length: 16 residues. Between the trimmed V and J ends, which lost 2 bases and 8 bases, there was a span of 21 bases. Germline V gene sequence: CDR1 MNHEY, CDR2 SVGAGI. The DNA of the CDR3 is TGTGCCAGCAGTTACGGGATCGTGGGCCAGAGAAGCGGCTACACCTTC. Protein sequence: CASSYGIVGQRSGYTF.

The CDR3 sequence is CASSEAGTGVSNYGYTF. The CDR3 DNA follows: TGTGCCAGCAGTGAAGCCGGGACAGGGGTTTCTAACTATGGCTACACCTTC. The V gene is TRBV2, the J gene TRBJ1-2; 10 nucleotides match TRBD1. The V and J ends lost 0 bases and 0 bases, in that order; junction bases with no gene match: 4. This CDR3 region has 17 residues. The V gene's germline CDR1 is SNHLY and CDR2 FYNNEI.

The chain couples TRBV15 to TRBJ1-5; 9 nucleotides align to TRBD1. The V gene's germline CDR1 is LNHNV and CDR2 YYDKDF (reference sequence). The junction had 5 bases not matched to a gene; V was cut back by 5 bases and J by 3 bases. The CDR3 runs 15 residues. CDR3 coding DNA: TGTGCCACCAGCTTGGACAGGGGAGTCAATCAGCCCCAGCATTTT. It codes for CATSLDRGVNQPQHF.

The CDR3 spells CAWKRFRGSLHF. As DNA, the CDR3 is TGTGCCTGGAAAAGGTTTAGGGGGTCCCTCCACTTT. The J gene is TRBJ1-6, the V gene TRBV30; possible D gene TRBD1, 6 bases. V was cut by 4 bases and J by 14 bases, with 15 bases left in between. This CDR3 comprises 12 residues. CDR1 is GTSNPN and CDR2 is SVGIG in the germline V gene (reference sequence).

The rearrangement joins TRBV30 to TRBJ2-5, with 7 nucleotides matching TRBD2. The J segment lost 6 bases and the V segment lost 4 bases, leaving 14 bases of the junction unmatched. Germline V gene lookup returns CDR1 GTSNPN and CDR2 SVGIG (reference sequence). The CDR3 consists of 15 residues. Here the CDR3 DNA reads TGTGCCTGGAACTTCGGATCGGGAGGTCAGCAGACCCAGTACTTC. Translating gives CAWNFGSGGQQTQYF. The whole variable domain, remainder taken from reference TRBV30 and TRBJ2-5, is SQTIHQWPATLVQPVGSPLSLECTVEGTSNPNLYWYRQAAGRGLQLLFYSVGIGQISSEVPQNLSASRPQDRQFILSSKKLLLSDSGFYLCAWNFGSGGQQTQYFGPGTRLLVL.

The chain carries TRBV4-1 and TRBJ2-6; D is unresolved. This CDR3 region has 14 residues. V shed 3 bases and J shed 1 base, with 4 bases lying between them. The germline CDR1 and CDR2 sequences are MGHRA and YSYEKL. The CDR3 nucleotides are TGCGCCAGCAGCCATGGGTCTGGGGCCAACGTCCTGACTTTC. Its translation: CASSHGSGANVLTF.

There are a few counts of this clone. The chain carries TRBV28 and TRBJ1-3, with D hard to call. This CDR3 is 17 amino acids long. The V and J ends lost 3 bases and 0 bases respectively, with 15 bases between them. CDR1 and CDR2 from the germline V gene are MDHEN and SYDVKM. CDR3 DNA sequence: TGTGCCAGCAGTTTTAGTCCGATTCCTCACTCTGGAAACACCATATATTTT. Translated: CASSFSPIPHSGNTIYF.

Of note for this clone: Mismatch with germline at one junction end may stem from a read error. The rearrangement links TRBV6-1 to TRBJ1-2; possible D gene TRBD1, 6 bases. Germline V CDR1 and CDR2: MNHNS, SASEGT. The CDR3 spans 13 residues. The CDR3, as DNA: TGTGCCAGCAGTGAAGGGAGGGGGGGTAAGTCCTCCTTC. Translated, it gives CASSEGRGGKSSF.

This rearrangement joins TRBV5-1 to TRBJ2-7; the D is unclear. Germline V gene sequence: CDR1 SGHRS, CDR2 YFSETQ. The CDR3 has 14 residues. Between the trimmed V and J ends, which lost 0 bases and 5 bases, there was a span of 12 bases. DNA of the CDR3: TGCGCCAGCAGCTTGGGGGCAGTTCAGGACGAGCAGTACTTC. Translated, it gives CASSLGAVQDEQYF.

The CDR3 is CASSSGGSTNEKLFF. The DNA of the CDR3 is TGTGCCAGCAGCTCTGGGGGCAGTACTAATGAAAAACTGTTTTTT. The chain joins TRBV11-3 to TRBJ1-4; D perhaps matches TRBD1 (6 bases). The CDR3 consists of 15 residues. Germline V CDR1 and CDR2: SGHNT, YENEEA. Trimming took off 4 bases at V and 2 bases at J, with 11 bases between the two ends.

The chain is built from TRBV6-1 and TRBJ1-2, with 7 positions matching TRBD1. Germline V gene sequence: CDR1 MNHNS, CDR2 SASEGT. V was pared by 5 bases and J by 4 bases, with 4 bases of the junction left unmatched. The CDR3 contains 13 residues. CDR3 residues: CASSPQGGYGYTF. CDR3 nucleotide sequence: TGTGCCAGCAGTCCCCAGGGGGGCTATGGCTACACCTTC.

This chain's CDR3 is CASRPDRGPLWTEAFF. In DNA form, the CDR3 reads TGTGCCAGCAGACCGGACAGGGGCCCTCTGTGGACTGAAGCTTTCTTT. J is TRBJ1-1 and V is TRBV5-6, with TRBD1 matching over 9 bases. Germline V gene lookup returns CDR1 SGHDT and CDR2 YYEEEE. J gave up 5 bases and V 5 bases, and 13 bases lay outside the gene matches. This CDR3 comprises 16 residues. Looking up the rest from reference TRBV5-6 and TRBJ1-1 gives the full variable domain: DAGVTQSPTHLIKTRGQQVTLRCSPKSGHDTVSWYQQALGQGPQFIFQYYEEEERQRGNFPDRFSGHQFPNYSSELNVNALLLGDSALYLCASRPDRGPLWTEAFFGQGTRLTVV.

The rearrangement uses TRBV6-1 and TRBJ1-2, with D tentatively TRBD1 (6 bases). This CDR3 is 11 amino acids long. The ends were cut back, 8 bases at V and 7 bases at J, with 11 bases in the middle. The germline V gene encodes CDR1 MNHNS and CDR2 SASEGT. The CDR3 bases are TGTGCCAGCCAAGGGGGGGCTGGCTACACCTTC. This gives the protein CASQGGAGYTF.

The chain joins TRBV5-1 to TRBJ1-1; D possibly corresponds to TRBD1 (5 bases). Trimming removed 4 bases at V and 7 bases at J, with 14 bases between. CDR1 is SGHRS and CDR2 is YFSETQ in the germline V gene. The CDR3 is 13 residues long. The DNA for the CDR3 is TGCGCCAGCAGCCTCGGCAGGGACTATGAAGCTTTCTTT. Its protein is CASSLGRDYEAFF.

The CDR3 DNA is TGTGCCAGCAGTGTCGGAGGGGATCAGCCCCAGCATTTT. It encodes CASSVGGDQPQHF. The chain joins TRBV6-1 to TRBJ1-5; D is perhaps TRBD1 (5 bases). Germline V gene lookup returns CDR1 MNHNS and CDR2 SASEGT. The CDR3 spans 13 residues. Trimming removed 4 bases from V and 5 bases from J, with 9 bases in between.

This clone was detected a few times. The chain uses TRBV13 and TRBJ1-6, with D perhaps TRBD1 (6 bases). The CDR3 sequence is 15 residues long. With 3 bases removed from V and 10 bases from J, the gap between germline ends came to 16 bases. CDR1 and CDR2 from the germline V gene are PRHDT and FYEKMQ (reference sequence). The CDR3 here is CASSLGQGLQSPLHF. In nucleotides, the CDR3 is TGTGCCAGCAGCTTGGGCCAGGGGTTACAGTCACCCCTCCACTTT.